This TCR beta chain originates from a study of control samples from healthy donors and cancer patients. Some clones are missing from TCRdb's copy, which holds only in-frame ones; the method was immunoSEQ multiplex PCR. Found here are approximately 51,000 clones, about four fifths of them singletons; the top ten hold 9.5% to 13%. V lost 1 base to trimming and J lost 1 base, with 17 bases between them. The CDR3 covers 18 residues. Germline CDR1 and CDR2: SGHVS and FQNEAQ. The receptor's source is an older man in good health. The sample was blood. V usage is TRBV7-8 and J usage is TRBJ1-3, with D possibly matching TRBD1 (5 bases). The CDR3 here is CASSLVVLGAGSGNTIYF. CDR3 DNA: TGTGCCAGCAGCTTAGTCGTTCTCGGGGCAGGATCTGGAAACACCATATATTTT.